Listed below are T cell receptor beta chains from one sample, sequenced in a study of vaccination and CD4 T cells after COVID-19. One entry per CDR3 protein results from TCRdb running MiXCR on the PCR reads. The table has approximately 23,000 distinct CDR3 sequences, about 54% seen once; the top ten hold roughly 1%. The sequencing here drew on CD4+ T cells from blood, taken before SARS-CoV-2 vaccination. The receptors stem from a human donor who had recovered from COVID-19. Both conserved end residues are part of each CDR3. The order of the fields is V gene, J gene, CDR3 protein.

>TRBV2|TRBJ1-1
CASSTGQGDPGTEAFF
>TRBV20-1|TRBJ2-3
CSAIEASGTDTQYF
>TRBV6-2/TRBV6-3|TRBJ1-2
CASSYLSGGSGGYTF
>TRBV30|TRBJ2-1
CAWRDYYNEQFF
>TRBV20-1|TRBJ2-1
CSAKYRLAGVSEQFF
>TRBV5-1|TRBJ2-1
CASSLGGGPLNEQFF
>TRBV7-3|TRBJ2-2
CASSLIRNPANTGELFF
>TRBV12-3/TRBV12-4|TRBJ2-5
CASSPGDLGAQYF
>TRBV7-2|TRBJ1-1
CASSFGTAVNTEAFF
>TRBV30|TRBJ1-2
CAWSGLPGQGREGYTF
>TRBV10-2|TRBJ1-1
CASRTGTVMNTEAFF
>TRBV27|TRBJ2-5
CASSPTQGQETQYF
>TRBV27|TRBJ1-3
CASSLSPGGQGSSGNTIYF
>TRBV20-1|TRBJ2-7
CSARPAGLNSYEQYF
>TRBV7-2|TRBJ2-7
CASSLSSDIHLDF
>TRBV20-1|TRBJ2-7
CSARYRYEQYF
>TRBV15|TRBJ2-7
CATSRSAGGTYEQYF
>TRBV4-1|TRBJ2-5
CASSQDQGTGARETQYF
>TRBV15|TRBJ1-4
CATSGGRGNEKLFF
>TRBV6-1|TRBJ1-2
CASRPDRYYGYTF
>TRBV6-1|TRBJ2-7
CASRTTESSSYEQHF
>TRBV4-1|TRBJ2-3
CASSQDMAGGGTDTQYF
>TRBV6-2/TRBV6-3|TRBJ2-1
CASSSINEQFF
>TRBV27|TRBJ1-1
CASRLNTEAFF
>TRBV6-1|TRBJ2-3
CASSLQLAFSTDTQYF
>TRBV6-1|TRBJ2-3
CASSGQKDTDTQYF
>TRBV7-9|TRBJ1-4
CASRHGQGRVEKLFF
>TRBV6-1|TRBJ2-1
CASSARIGLEVGEQFF
>TRBV28|TRBJ1-5
CASKGGYIRIGQPQHF
>TRBV25-1|TRBJ2-3
CATRSMDLAYTDTQYF
>TRBV5-4|TRBJ2-7
CASSLDSAEFYEQYF
>TRBV7-2|TRBJ2-2
CASSPLGNTGELFF
>TRBV7-2|TRBJ2-7
CASSLAAGGAYEQYF
>TRBV27|TRBJ2-3
CASSPPGLASSTDTQYF
>TRBV6-1|TRBJ2-7
CASTSIVSSYEQYF
>TRBV20-1|TRBJ1-2
CSARKGSYGYTF
>TRBV20-1|TRBJ2-7
CSAKGGQGASGQYF
>TRBV20-1|TRBJ2-5
CSVAGVGETQYF
>TRBV7-8|TRBJ2-5
CASSLQEKETQYF
>TRBV2|TRBJ1-1
CASSPRQFAEAFF
>TRBV7-2|TRBJ1-2
CASSRTGTFYGYTF
>TRBV7-9|TRBJ2-3
CASSSSGSPPDTQYF
>TRBV5-4|TRBJ2-2
CASSNASPGELFF
>TRBV9|TRBJ1-2
CASSVAGDYGYTF
>TRBV7-9|TRBJ2-2
CASSAYSNTGELFF
>TRBV19|TRBJ1-6
CASSIGRNNSPLHF
>TRBV6-2/TRBV6-3|TRBJ2-7
CASSPVLGQVDYEQYF
>TRBV7-2|TRBJ1-1
CASSHAGPPRTEAFF
>TRBV7-2|TRBJ2-7
CASSLDYEQYF
>TRBV10-1|TRBJ1-1
CASSDGQMNTEAFF
>TRBV24-1|TRBJ2-3
CATEALYRAPRGGGTDTQYF
>TRBV20-1|TRBJ2-2
CSATPWDANTGELFF
>TRBV20-1|TRBJ2-6
CSAPVESSGANVLTF
>TRBV12-3/TRBV12-4|TRBJ2-3
CASSSGGLGTQYF
>TRBV20-1|TRBJ1-1
CSAIPATVNTEAFF